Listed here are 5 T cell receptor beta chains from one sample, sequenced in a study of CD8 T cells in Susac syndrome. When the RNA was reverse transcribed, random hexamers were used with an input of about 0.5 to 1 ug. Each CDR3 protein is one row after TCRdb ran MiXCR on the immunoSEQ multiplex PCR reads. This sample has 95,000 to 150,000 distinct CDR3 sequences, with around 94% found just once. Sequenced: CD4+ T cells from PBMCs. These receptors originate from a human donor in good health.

The CDR3 is CASSPQTGRIQPQHF. The CDR3 bases are TGTGCCAGCTCACCACAGACCGGAAGAATTCAGCCCCAGCATTTT. The chain joins TRBV18 to TRBJ1-5; D uncertain. CDR3 length: 15 amino acids. The germline V gene encodes CDR1 KGHSH and CDR2 LQKENI. The V end lost 1 base, the J end lost 6 bases, and 13 bases lay between the germline ends. Full variable domain (outside the CDR3, taken from reference TRBV18 and TRBJ1-5): NAGVMQNPRHLVRRRGQEARLRCSPMKGHSHVYWYRQLPEEGLKFMVYLQKENIIDESGMPKERFSAEFPKEGPSILRIQQVVRGDSAAYFCASSPQTGRIQPQHFGDGTRLSIL.

Written as DNA, the CDR3 is TGTGCCAGCAGCCCCCCCAGCGGGGGAGACAATGAGCAGTTCTTC. Translation: CASSPPSGGDNEQFF. The rearrangement joins TRBV5-6 to TRBJ2-1; 8 bases match TRBD2. Germline V gives CDR1 SGHDT, CDR2 YYEEEE. V shed 4 bases and J 5 bases; nucleotides not matched to a gene: 8. The CDR3 has 15 amino acids.

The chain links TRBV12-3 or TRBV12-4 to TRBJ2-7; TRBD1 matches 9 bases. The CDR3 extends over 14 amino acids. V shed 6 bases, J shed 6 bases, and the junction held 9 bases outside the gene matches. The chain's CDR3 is CASSPWDRVFEQYF. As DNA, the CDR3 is TGTGCCAGCAGCCCTTGGGACAGGGTATTCGAGCAGTACTTC.

The CDR3 region has the DNA TGTGCCAGCAGCTTGGAATCTAAAGCGGGGCTTAACTATGGCTACACCTTC. It encodes CASSLESKAGLNYGYTF. The rearrangement uses TRBV5-6 and TRBJ1-2; D possibly corresponds to TRBD1 (5 bases). Germline-derived CDR1 and CDR2 are SGHDT and YYEEEE. The CDR3 is 17 amino acids. The V end was cut by 0 bases, the J end by 1 base, with 16 bases between.

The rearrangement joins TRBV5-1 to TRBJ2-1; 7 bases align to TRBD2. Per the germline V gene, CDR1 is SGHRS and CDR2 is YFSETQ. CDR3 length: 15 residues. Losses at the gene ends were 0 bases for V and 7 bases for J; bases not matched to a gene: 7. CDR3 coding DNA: TGCGCCAGCAGCTTGGTGGCGGGAGCTGATAATGAGCAGTTCTTC. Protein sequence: CASSLVAGADNEQFF.